This TCR beta chain was sequenced in a study of T cell repertoires in cytomegalovirus infection. The study, taken as a whole, reports: Public TCR beta family frequency separated CMV-and-HLA carriers, including in an independent cohort. Clonotypes of TCR beta that were HLA-C-restricted and CMV-specific dominated the ex vivo response.

The germline V gene encodes CDR1 SGHTA and CDR2 FQGNSA. Germline trimming cut 6 bases from V and 5 bases from J; bases unmatched to any gene: 3. This CDR3 region has 13 residues. MiXCR, run by TCRdb on the reads, gives a single entry per CDR3 protein. The sample has more than 400,000 distinct CDR3 sequences; around a quarter are singletons. This clonotype was seen at least ten times. The target antigen is unknown. The chain combines TRBV7-2 with TRBJ2-2; 7 bases map to TRBD2. This receptor was identified in a human donor in good health (CMV status not recorded). Some clones in this sample may be carry-over from other donors' samples. Sequencing was performed on PBMCs. CDR3 amino acids: CASRKRGTGELFF. The CDR3 coding sequence is TGTGCCAGCAGAAAGCGGGGAACCGGGGAGCTGTTTTTT.